The 18 T cell receptor beta chains below all came from one sample that was sequenced in a study of beta chain features in type 1 diabetes. The study reverse transcribed the entire isolated RNA, so it sequenced expressed TCRB transcripts. The table came from immunoSEQ multiplex PCR; TCRdb's copy has only in-frame clones and leaves some out. The table includes some 350,000 clones, roughly 9.8% detected once. The antigens these receptors bind are not known. Study-wide findings and caveats: Patients with Type 1 diabetes showed moderately but significantly shorter TCRB CDR3s in all four CD4+ subsets.

Sequencing used central memory CD4+ T cells from blood. These receptors were collected from a man aged 25-45 years with type 1 diabetes.

This clone has just a few counts. This chain connects TRBV7-6 to TRBJ2-5; D may correspond to TRBD1 or TRBD2 (5 bases each). TRBJ2-7 explains the end of the DNA better; the J call may be wrong. The V gene's germline CDR1 is SGHVS and CDR2 FNYEAQ. The CDR3 totals 14 residues. The CDR3, as DNA: TGTGCCAGCAGCCCGGGACCGACCCACTACGAGCAGTACTTC. Its translation: CASSPGPTHYEQYF.

This clone was counted only a few times. This rearrangement joins TRBV7-2 to TRBJ1-2; D unclear. This CDR3 is 13 amino acids long. Trimming shortened V by 6 bases and J by 0 bases, and 8 bases separated the two germline ends. Germline CDR1 SGHTA, CDR2 FQGNSA. The CDR3 reads CASRSPANYGYTF. Written as DNA, the CDR3 is TGTGCCAGCAGATCCCCAGCTAACTATGGCTACACCTTC.

This clone was picked up a small number of times. The chain employs TRBV2 and TRBJ2-2; D is undetermined. This CDR3 contains 16 residues. V lost 7 bases, J lost 4 bases, and 19 bases lay in between. Germline assignment: CDR1 SNHLY and CDR2 FYNNEI. The CDR3 DNA reads as TGTGCCAGCATCCCCCCAGGCCGGACCCGCACCGGGGAGCTGTTTTTT. As protein: CASIPPGRTRTGELFF.

A word on this clone: Other DNA sequences of this sample code for an identical CDR3. The chain links TRBV30 to TRBJ1-3; D may be TRBD1 (5 bases). V lost 0 bases and J 0 bases, leaving 12 bases between the germline ends. The CDR3 is 16 amino acids. CDR1 and CDR2 from the germline V gene are GTSNPN and SVGIG (reference sequence). CDR3 region: CAWSVFSGPSGNTIYF. The CDR3 DNA reads as TGTGCCTGGAGTGTATTTTCGGGACCCTCTGGAAACACCATATATTTT. Full variable domain (missing parts from reference TRBV30 and TRBJ1-3): SQTIHQWPATLVQPVGSPLSLECTVEGTSNPNLYWYRQAAGRGLQLLFYSVGIGQISSEVPQNLSASRPQDRQFILSSKKLLLSDSGFYLCAWSVFSGPSGNTIYFGEGSWLTVV.

This clone has just a few counts. The chain couples TRBV6-5 to TRBJ2-5; TRBD2 might be the D (6 bases). This CDR3 spans 13 amino acids. Between the trimmed V and J ends, which lost 4 bases and 5 bases, there was a span of 11 bases. Germline assignment: CDR1 MNHEY and CDR2 SVGAGI. CDR3 DNA sequence: TGTGCCAGCAGTTTGCGGGAACGGGAGACCCAGTACTTC. Protein sequence: CASSLRERETQYF.

V usage is TRBV5-4 and J usage is TRBJ2-5; 10 nucleotides line up with TRBD2. After removal of 0 bases from V and 6 bases from J, the junction contained 14 bases not matched to a gene. Germline lookup yields CDR1 SGHNT and CDR2 YYREEE (reference sequence). CDR3 size: 18 residues. The CDR3 is CASSLGSSGSLGAQTQYF. The CDR3 bases are TGTGCCAGCAGCTTGGGGTCTAGCGGGAGTTTAGGGGCTCAGACCCAGTACTTC.

This clone was detected a few times. The chain uses TRBV7-2 and TRBJ1-1; a weak D match, TRBD1 (6 bases). CDR3 size: 12 residues. The V gene's germline CDR1 is SGHTA and CDR2 FQGNSA. Trimming took off 7 bases at V and 0 bases at J, with 6 bases between the two ends. CDR3 DNA sequence: TGTGCCAGCAAGGGGGTGAACACTGAAGCTTTCTTT. This codes for CASKGVNTEAFF.

This clone was counted only a few times. Given a much more abundant clone one base away, this may be a read error. This chain uses TRBV6-6 with TRBJ2-5; D is undetermined. The V gene's germline CDR1 is MNHNY and CDR2 SVGAGI (reference sequence). V was pared by 4 bases and J by 5 bases, with 5 bases between. The CDR3 runs 11 residues. The CDR3, as DNA: TGTGCCAGCAGTTTAAGGGAGACCCAGTACTTC. It yields the protein CASSLRETQYF.

This clone has ten or more counts. The chain couples TRBV13 to TRBJ1-1; D may be TRBD1 (6 bases). The CDR3 runs 15 residues. Germline lookup yields CDR1 PRHDT and CDR2 FYEKMQ (reference sequence). V was shortened by 6 bases and J by 1 base, with 15 bases between the two germline ends. The CDR3 loop is CASSSPEGQNTEAFF. CDR3 coding DNA: TGTGCCAGCAGTTCCCCGGAGGGACAGAACACTGAAGCTTTCTTT. Full variable domain (outside the CDR3, taken from reference TRBV13 and TRBJ1-1): AAGVIQSPRHLIKEKRETATLKCYPIPRHDTVYWYQQGPGQDPQFLISFYEKMQSDKGSIPDRFSAQQFSDYHSELNMSSLELGDSALYFCASSSPEGQNTEAFFGQGTRLTVV.

The V call is TRBV7-3, the J call TRBJ1-5; no firm D call. CDR1 is SGHTA, CDR2 FQGTGA, per germline. The ends were cut back, 4 bases at V and 5 bases at J, with 15 bases in the middle. CDR3 length: 15 residues. The CDR3 is CASSWGGGSHQPQHF. The CDR3 region has the DNA TGTGCCAGCAGCTGGGGTGGAGGGTCCCATCAGCCCCAGCATTTT. The full variable domain, with the rest looked up from reference TRBV7-3 and TRBJ1-5, is GAGVSQTPSNKVTEKGKYVELRCDPISGHTALYWYRQSLGQGPEFLIYFQGTGAADDSGLPNDRFFAVRPEGSVSTLKIQRTERGDSAVYLCASSWGGGSHQPQHFGDGTRLSIL.

This clone has just a few counts. The CDR3: CAISESVGSEQYF. CDR3 coding DNA: TGTGCCATCAGTGAGTCGGTAGGGTCGGAGCAGTACTTC. The chain has TRBV10-3 and TRBJ2-7; D is unresolved. V was shortened by 0 bases and J by 7 bases, with 10 bases between the two germline ends. CDR3 size: 13 residues. The germline V gene encodes CDR1 ENHRY and CDR2 SYGVKD.

This clone was picked up many times. V usage is TRBV9 and J usage is TRBJ2-3, with D hard to call. CDR1 is SGDLS and CDR2 is YYNGEE in the germline V gene. V lost 2 bases and J lost 8, with 15 bases in between. The CDR3 spans 14 residues. The CDR3 here is CASSVSMAYGTQYF. Here the CDR3 DNA reads TGTGCCAGCAGCGTGTCGATGGCATACGGTACGCAGTATTTT.

This clone was recorded many times. This chain links TRBV2 with TRBJ2-7; D is unresolved. The CDR3 is 14 residues long. The V gene's germline CDR1 is SNHLY and CDR2 FYNNEI. V was shortened by 2 bases and J by 3 bases, with 11 bases between the two germline ends. CDR3 DNA sequence: TGTGCCAGCAGTGAATACGAGGATTACTACGAGCAGTACTTC. Its protein is CASSEYEDYYEQYF.

This clone was seen more than once but under ten times. The chain carries TRBV19 and TRBJ1-4, with D unresolved. The CDR3 is made up of 13 amino acids. Between the trimmed V and J ends, which lost 7 bases and 8 bases, there was a span of 14 bases. Germline V CDR1 and CDR2: LNHDA, SQIVND (reference sequence). In DNA form, the CDR3 reads TGTGCCAGTACCGCCGTGAATAGCGAAAAACTGTTTTTT. Protein sequence: CASTAVNSEKLFF. Full variable domain (outside the CDR3, taken from reference TRBV19 and TRBJ1-4): DGGITQSPKYLFRKEGQNVTLSCEQNLNHDAMYWYRQDPGQGLRLIYYSQIVNDFQKGDIAEGYSVSREKKESFPLTVTSAQKNPTAFYLCASTAVNSEKLFFGSGTQLSVL.

The CDR3 sequence is CAISEDYQYITDTQYF. The CDR3 DNA is TGTGCCATCAGTGAGGACTACCAGTATATCACAGATACGCAGTATTTT. V gene TRBV10-3 combines with J gene TRBJ2-3; a weak D match, TRBD2 (5 bases). Trimming cost V 2 bases and J 2 bases, with 14 bases left between them. The V gene's germline CDR1 is ENHRY and CDR2 SYGVKD. The CDR3 is 16 amino acids.

The V gene is TRBV4-2, the J gene TRBJ2-1, with D perhaps being TRBD1 or TRBD2 (5 bases each). V gave up 4 bases and J gave up 8 bases, with 24 bases separating them. The CDR3 runs 17 residues. Germline V CDR1 and CDR2: LGHNA, YNFKEQ. CDR3 sequence (DNA): TGTGCCAGCAGCCTACCGCCCGGGGCCAAGGAAGGCGATGAGCAGTTCTTC. It is translated as CASSLPPGAKEGDEQFF.

The rearrangement uses TRBV7-2 and TRBJ2-1; D is unclear. This CDR3 spans 11 amino acids. V lost 3 bases and J 8 bases, leaving 5 bases between the germline ends. The germline V gene has CDR1 SGHTA and CDR2 FQGNSA. The CDR3 loop reads CASSFYYEQFF. CDR3 bases: TGTGCCAGCAGCTTCTATTATGAGCAGTTCTTC.

This chain links TRBV7-8 with TRBJ2-2; no clear D. The germline V gene has CDR1 SGHVS and CDR2 FQNEAQ. CDR3 length: 13 residues. V lost 10 bases, J lost 7 bases, and 16 bases lay in between. The CDR3 reads CATAPYPHGELFF. DNA for the CDR3: TGTGCCACTGCCCCTTACCCCCACGGGGAGCTGTTTTTT.